This T cell receptor (beta chain) emerged from a study of identical twins. The study's findings and limits: Surplus twin overlap in beta out-of-frame sequences was less pronounced. Memory repertoires lacked the insertion deficit that abundant cord blood beta clonotypes showed.

With V trimmed by 3 bases and J by 15 bases, 11 bases remained unmatched. This CDR3 spans 15 amino acids. This clonotype has a count of ten or more. Its antigen is as yet unknown. Each CDR3 protein is one row after TCRdb ran MiXCR on the 5' RACE reads. The table lists hundreds of thousands of distinct CDR3 sequences, approximately 6% of them singletons. The chain is built from TRBV12-3 or TRBV12-4 and TRBJ2-1, with 13 bases matching TRBD2. This clonotype originated in a man younger than 30 in good health. The sequencing input was naive T cells sorted from blood. In nucleotides, the CDR3 is TGTGCCAGCAGTTTGGGGACTAGCGGGATTGGACGTGGGTTCTTC. It codes for CASSLGTSGIGRGFF.